The TCR beta chain described here comes from a study of T cell repertoires in cytomegalovirus infection. Each CDR3 protein gets one entry after TCRdb re-called the reads with MiXCR. The sample yields 750,000 to 900,000 distinct CDR3 sequences, roughly 29% seen once. There are many counts of this clonotype. Antigen unknown. This sample comprised cultured CD8+ T cells from PBMCs, obtained from culture after CMV antigen stimulation. The origin of this receptor is a human donor in good health (CMV status not recorded). Some clones in this sample may be carry-over from other donors' samples.

As DNA, the CDR3 is TGTGCCAGCAGCCATTTCAGGGGGCCTCATGAAAAACTGTTTTTT. Encoded protein: CASSHFRGPHEKLFF. The V call is TRBV7-3, the J call TRBJ1-4; 8 bases agree with TRBD1. V lost 5 bases to trimming and J lost 6 bases; unmatched junction nucleotides: 8. The length of the CDR3 is 15 residues. CDR1 and CDR2 from the germline V gene are SGHTA and FQGTGA. Full variable domain (outside the CDR3, taken from reference TRBV7-3 and TRBJ1-4): GAGVSQTPSNKVTEKGKYVELRCDPISGHTALYWYRQSLGQGPEFLIYFQGTGAADDSGLPNDRFFAVRPEGSVSTLKIQRTERGDSAVYLCASSHFRGPHEKLFFGSGTQLSVL.